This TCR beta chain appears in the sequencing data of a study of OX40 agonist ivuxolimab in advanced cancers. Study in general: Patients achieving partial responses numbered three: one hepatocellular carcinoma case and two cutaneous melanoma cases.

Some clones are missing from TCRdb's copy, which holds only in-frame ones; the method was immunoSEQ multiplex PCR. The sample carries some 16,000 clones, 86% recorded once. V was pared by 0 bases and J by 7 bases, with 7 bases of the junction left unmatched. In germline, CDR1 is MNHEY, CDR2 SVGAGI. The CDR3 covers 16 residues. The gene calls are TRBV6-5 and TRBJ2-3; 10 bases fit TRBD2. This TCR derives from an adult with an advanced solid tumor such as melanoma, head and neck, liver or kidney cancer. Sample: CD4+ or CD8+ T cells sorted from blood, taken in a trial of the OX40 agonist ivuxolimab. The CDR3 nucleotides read TGTGCCAGCAGTTACTCGGCTAGCGGGAGCGTACATACGCAGTATTTT. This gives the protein CASSYSASGSVHTQYF.